This T cell receptor beta chain was sequenced for a study of cytomegalovirus exposure and HLA in healthy donors. Study as a whole: One earlier analysis, a look at 150 million to 200 million T cells, found almost 120 million unique TCR beta sequences. Study results and caveats: A later analysis linked a missense DCLRE1C variant to TCR beta V- and J-gene trimming. Earlier results showed most TCR beta V segments being productive about 87% or about 30% of the time. Follow-up analysis found HLA locus-dependent TCR association rates, highest for DRB1 and lowest for HLA-C.

About this clone itself: The target antigen is unknown. Other DNA sequences in this specimen translate into the identical CDR3.

Germline CDR1 reads SGHNT; CDR2 reads YENEEA. V lost 1 base, J lost 0 bases, and 7 bases lay in between. The CDR3 totals 15 residues. In the PCR, 60 Vbeta and 13 Jbeta primers were used. Assay used: immunoSEQ multiplex PCR; TCRdb lists only in-frame clones, some missing. The table has about 180,000 clones, roughly 85% seen once; the top ten hold 1.3%. The chain employs TRBV11-3 and TRBJ2-1; the D gene is possibly TRBD2 (6 bases). The sequenced material came from PBMCs. This sequence was found in a man between 25 and 39 years old in good health and CMV-seronegative. CDR3 bases: TGTGCCAGCAGCTTAGGCGGGACCTCCTACAATGAGCAGTTCTTC. It yields the protein CASSLGGTSYNEQFF.